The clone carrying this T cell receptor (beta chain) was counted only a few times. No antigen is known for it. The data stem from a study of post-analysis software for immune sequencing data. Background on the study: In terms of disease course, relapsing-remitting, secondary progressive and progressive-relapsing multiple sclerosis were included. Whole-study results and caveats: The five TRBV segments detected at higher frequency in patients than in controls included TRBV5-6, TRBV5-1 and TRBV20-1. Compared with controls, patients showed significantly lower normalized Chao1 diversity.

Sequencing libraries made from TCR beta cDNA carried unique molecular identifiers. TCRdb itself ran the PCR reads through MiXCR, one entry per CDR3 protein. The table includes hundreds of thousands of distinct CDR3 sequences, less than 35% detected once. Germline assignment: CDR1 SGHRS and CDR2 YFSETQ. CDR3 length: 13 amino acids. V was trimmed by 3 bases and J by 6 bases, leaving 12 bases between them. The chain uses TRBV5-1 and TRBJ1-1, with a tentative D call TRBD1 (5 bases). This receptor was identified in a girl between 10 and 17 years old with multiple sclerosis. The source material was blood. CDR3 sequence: CASSSSGTPEAFF. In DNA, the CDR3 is TGCGCCAGCAGCTCCTCCGGGACTCCTGAAGCTTTCTTT.